Listed below are T cell receptor beta chains from one sample, sequenced in a study of CD8+ T cells in alopecia areata. Profiling relied on immunoSEQ multiplex PCR, and the TCRdb table lists in-frame clones only, not all of them. The sample records a few hundred thousand clones, 60% being singletons. The source material was CD4+ T cells sorted from blood, sampled between weeks 51 and 52, from a patient treated with tofacitinib. These receptors were taken from a human donor with alopecia areata. The CDR3 runs from the conserved cysteine through the conserved F or W. D genes are given only for firm matches. Only part of the rows carry a size: once, few, many, or a class if the clone is expanded.

TGTGCCAGCAGCCAAGACCACCATAAGGACACCATATATTTT	CASSQDHHKDTIYF	-	14	TRBV4-2	TRBJ1-3	few
TGCAGCGTTGGTGCCCAGGGGTACACTGAAGCTTTCTTT	CSVGAQGYTEAFF	-	13	TRBV29-1	TRBJ1-1	-
TGTGCCAGCAGTTATAGGCTCGACACAGATACGCAGTATTTT	CASSYRLDTDTQYF	-	14	TRBV6-5	TRBJ2-3	-
TGTGCCAGCAGTTCGGGACAGTACAATCAGCCCCAGCATTTT	CASSSGQYNQPQHF	TRBD1	14	TRBV27	TRBJ1-5	-
TGTGCCAGCAGCTTGGTCGGGGGCCACCAAGAGACCCAGTACTTC	CASSLVGGHQETQYF	-	15	TRBV7-3	TRBJ2-5	-
TGCGCCAGCAGCCAAGATTCGGGGTCACCCCTCCACTTT	CASSQDSGSPLHF	-	13	TRBV4-3	TRBJ1-6	few
TGTGCCAGCAGCTCACCGGGACAGGGGATCCATACGCAGTATTTT	CASSSPGQGIHTQYF	TRBD1	15	TRBV5-4	TRBJ2-3	-
TGTGCCAGCAGCTTAGCCTTAACATACACCGGGGAGCTGTTTTTT	CASSLALTYTGELFF	-	15	TRBV11-1	TRBJ2-2	-
TGTGCCAGCTCACCAGATCCGAATTCACCCCTCCACTTT	CASSPDPNSPLHF	-	13	TRBV18	TRBJ1-6	few
TGTGCCAGCAGCCAAGAAGGGGGCCTTAGCACCGGGGAGCTGTTTTTT	CASSQEGGLSTGELFF	TRBD1	16	TRBV14	TRBJ2-2	few
TGCAGTGCTAGACGACAAGAGACCCAGTACTTC	CSARRQETQYF	-	11	TRBV20-1	TRBJ2-5	-
TGTGCCTGGAGACAGGGGCGCTCCTACGAGCAGTACTTC	CAWRQGRSYEQYF	TRBD1	13	TRBV30	TRBJ2-7	-
TGTGCCTGGGCTGGCTACGAGCAGTACTTC	CAWAGYEQYF	-	10	TRBV30	TRBJ2-7	-
TGTGCCAGTAGGGTGCTGGGTATCGGTGAAAAACTGTTTTTT	CASRVLGIGEKLFF	-	14	TRBV19	TRBJ1-4	-
TGTGCCAGCAGCTTGGGGGACCGGGAGACCCAGTACTTC	CASSLGDRETQYF	-	13	TRBV5-6	TRBJ2-5	-
TGCAGCGTCCGCCGAGAGGGGGTAGGAGGCTACACCTTC	CSVRREGVGGYTF	-	13	TRBV29-1	TRBJ1-2	once
TGTGCCAGCAGTTTTGGCAGGGGGCTTGGGTACGAGCAGTACTTC	CASSFGRGLGYEQYF	TRBD1	15	TRBV27	TRBJ2-7	once
TGTGCCAGCTCACCAACGGCCTACGAGCAGTACTTC	CASSPTAYEQYF	-	12	TRBV18	TRBJ2-7	few
TGCAGCGTTTGGGGACAGATGAACACTGAAGCTTTCTTT	CSVWGQMNTEAFF	TRBD1	13	TRBV29-1	TRBJ1-1	few
TGCAGCGCCAGCGGGGGGGAGTGGGGAGATACGCAGTATTTT	CSASGGEWGDTQYF	TRBD2	14	TRBV29-1	TRBJ2-3	-
TGTGCCAGCTATGGTTACACTGAAGCTTTCTTT	CASYGYTEAFF	-	11	TRBV6-6	TRBJ1-1	-
TGCAGCGTTGCCGAAAACCAAGAGACCCAGTACTTC	CSVAENQETQYF	-	12	TRBV29-1	TRBJ2-5	-
TGTGCCAGCAGCGTAGGCGTCAGCTCCTACGAGCAGTACTTC	CASSVGVSSYEQYF	-	14	TRBV9	TRBJ2-7	few
TGTGCCAGCAGTCCAGGGACCGATAATTCACCCCTCCACTTT	CASSPGTDNSPLHF	-	14	TRBV27	TRBJ1-6	-
TGCAGCGCAAAGTCACAGGCAGGTCCCTACGAGCAGTACTTC	CSAKSQAGPYEQYF	-	14	TRBV29-1	TRBJ2-7	-
TGTGCCTGGAGTCCCATCGGGGGAATGGATAATTCACCCCTCCACTTT	CAWSPIGGMDNSPLHF	-	16	TRBV30	TRBJ1-6	-
TGTGCCTGGAGTGTAGGGGTAGCTGGGAGCTACGAGCAGTACTTC	CAWSVGVAGSYEQYF	-	15	TRBV30	TRBJ2-7	-
TGTGCCAGCAGTGGGGACAGGGGCACAGATACGCAGTATTTT	CASSGDRGTDTQYF	TRBD1	14	TRBV2	TRBJ2-3	-
TGTGCCAGCACCCCTCCGGGGGTAGATACGCAGTATTTT	CASTPPGVDTQYF	-	13	TRBV7-9	TRBJ2-3	-
TGCGCCAGCAGCTTGGGAGGGGAGAGTCGGCAGTTCTTC	CASSLGGESRQFF	-	13	TRBV5-1	TRBJ2-1	-
TGCGCCAGCAGCTTGTACACACACGCTAACTATGGCTACACCTTC	CASSLYTHANYGYTF	-	15	TRBV5-1	TRBJ1-2	once
TGTGCCAGCAGCCAAGAAGGCGGACTAGATACGCAGTATTTT	CASSQEGGLDTQYF	-	14	TRBV4-2	TRBJ2-3	-